This entry features one T cell receptor (beta chain) sequence. These data are taken from a study of blood T cell repertoires in COVID-19. The wider study: From T cells, B-cell-depleted T cells, or PBMCs came the material, which was cDNA or gDNA.

Method: immunoSEQ multiplex PCR; TCRdb's copy keeps in-frame clones and lacks some. The sample carries 150,000 to 200,000 clones, around 80% recorded once. Looked up from germline, CDR1 is SEHNR and CDR2 is FQNEAQ (reference sequence). The V end was cut by 6 bases, the J end by 3 bases, with 21 bases between. The CDR3 contains 16 residues. The chain couples TRBV7-9 to TRBJ2-7; weak D call: TRBD2 (5 bases). Sequencing used peripheral blood. The receptor was derived from a woman between 65 and 79 years old with COVID-19, enrolled during active disease. The CDR3 loop reads CASSLALAGTLYEQYF. CDR3 bases: TGTGCCAGCAGTCTAGCTCTGGCTGGAACCCTCTACGAGCAGTACTTC.